This passage covers 9 T cell receptor beta chains from one sample sequenced in a study of T cell changes during pregnancy in multiple sclerosis. TCRdb's copy holds only in-frame clones and misses some; the assay was immunoSEQ multiplex PCR. The sample shows 45,000 to 65,000 clones, around 90% of them seen only once. The material was CD4+ T cells from peripheral blood mononuclear cells, obtained in the third trimester of pregnancy. The receptor set was obtained from a female donor with multiple sclerosis, enrolled in a pregnancy study.

To note about this clone: The sample carries other DNA sequences with the same CDR3. The chain is built from TRBV10-3 and TRBJ1-6; 8 bases map to TRBD1. Germline values: CDR1 ENHRY, CDR2 SYGVKD. Trimming at V came to 10 bases and at J to 9 bases, leaving 17 bases not matched to a gene. The CDR3 consists of 16 residues. CDR3 bases: TGTGCCAGTAACCCGAGACAGGGGCGCGGAGGTTCACCCCTCCACTTT. This translates into CASNPRQGRGGSPLHF.

CDR3 in DNA: TGCAGCGTCGGACTACAGGGGATAGGTGAAAAACTGTTTTTT. Its protein product is CSVGLQGIGEKLFF. The gene calls are TRBV29-1 and TRBJ1-4; 7 positions match TRBD1. The germline V gene encodes CDR1 SQVTM and CDR2 ANQGSEA. This CDR3 contains 14 residues. Trimming cost V 6 bases and J 7 bases; bases outside gene matches: 11.

The rearrangement joins TRBV7-8 to TRBJ2-7, with D possibly TRBD1 on 6 matching bases. Germline CDR1 reads SGHVS; CDR2 reads FQNEAQ. The CDR3 covers 15 residues. V shed 1 base and J shed 4 bases, with 14 bases lying between them. CDR3 nucleotide sequence: TGTGCCAGCAGCTTAGTAGGGGGATTTGAGTACGAGCAGTACTTC. Protein: CASSLVGGFEYEQYF.

The chain uses TRBV5-6 and TRBJ2-5, with TRBD1 matching 7 bases. Germline CDR1 SGHDT, CDR2 YYEEEE. This CDR3 region has 16 residues. Unmatched junction bases numbered 10, after V lost 0 bases and J lost 5 bases. The CDR3 loop is CASSLAETGWWETQYF. CDR3 sequence (DNA): TGTGCCAGCAGCTTGGCCGAGACAGGGTGGTGGGAGACCCAGTACTTC.

The genes are TRBV9 and TRBJ1-4; TRBD1 might be the D (5 bases). Between the trimmed V and J ends, which lost 1 base and 5 bases, there was a span of 9 bases. The CDR3 has 14 residues. Germline V lookup: CDR1 SGDLS, CDR2 YYNGEE. This CDR3 reads CASSVLSGNEKLFF. In DNA, the CDR3 is TGTGCCAGCAGCGTACTTTCAGGGAATGAAAAACTGTTTTTT.

The CDR3 DNA sequence: TGCGCCAGCAGCCACCTCGGCCGGGACTCCAGCTACGAGCAGTACTTC. Translated, it gives CASSHLGRDSSYEQYF. This sequence joins TRBV4-1 and TRBJ2-7; tentative D call: TRBD2 (6 bases). Germline V gives CDR1 MGHRA, CDR2 YSYEKL. The CDR3 has 16 amino acids. V dropped 3 bases and J dropped 3 bases, with 18 bases sitting between them.

The CDR3 sequence: CASSSQGWQEQYF. CDR3 DNA sequence: TGTGCCAGCAGCTCACAGGGGTGGCAAGAGCAGTACTTC. The chain has TRBV11-3 and TRBJ2-7, with 7 bases that match TRBD1. Trimming at V came to 4 bases and at J to 7 bases, leaving 7 bases not matched to a gene. CDR3 length: 13 amino acids. Germline CDR1 SGHNT, CDR2 YENEEA.

CDR3 amino acids: CASSNRLGQTGELFF. CDR3 DNA sequence: TGTGCCAGCAGCAATAGACTAGGGCAAACCGGGGAGCTGTTTTTT. The rearrangement uses TRBV7-3 and TRBJ2-2, with D perhaps matching TRBD2 (6 bases). Germline assignment: CDR1 SGHTA and CDR2 FQGTGA. The CDR3 loop spans 15 amino acids. Trimming removed 5 bases from V and 5 bases from J, with 15 bases in between.

This clone has just one count. Mismatch with germline at one junction end may stem from a read error. Other nucleotide sequences in the sample specify the same CDR3. The V call is TRBV9, the J call TRBJ1-3; D ambiguous. The CDR3 contains 16 residues. Germline CDR1 reads SGDLS; CDR2 reads YYNGEE. In nucleotides, the CDR3 is TGTGCCAGCAGTGTAGTGGCAGCTGACACTGGAAACACCATATATTTT. Translating gives CASSVVAADTGNTIYF.